This T cell receptor (beta chain) is drawn from a study of shared clonotypes between healthy human individuals. Study-wide results and caveats: It was the few donors that limited the genetic and exposure-history diversity represented. For naive CD4 cells, approximately 4.7% of clonotypes were shared across a handful of donors.

With regard to this clone: As yet, its antigen is unknown.

CDR3 length equals 14 residues. CDR1 and CDR2 from the germline V gene are SGHAT and FQNNGV. Between the trimmed V and J ends, which lost 8 bases and 2 bases, there was a span of 14 bases. Sequenced by immunoSEQ multiplex PCR; TCRdb stores in-frame clones only, minus some. The sample yields about 2.3 million clones, roughly 93% seen once. The sequencing input was naive CD4+ T cells from PBMCs. Documented subset: CD45RA+ positively selected. V is TRBV11-2 and J is TRBJ2-3; D call uncertain. The TCR sequence derives from a man aged 18 to 30 in good health. Some clones in this sample may be carry-over from other donors' samples. CDR3 amino acids: CASGVVLHTDTQYF. The CDR3 bases are TGTGCCAGCGGCGTCGTGCTCCACACAGATACGCAGTATTTT. Based on the CDR3 plus reference TRBV11-2 and TRBJ2-3, the full variable domain is EAGVAQSPRYKIIEKRQSVAFWCNPISGHATLYWYQQILGQGPKLLIQFQNNGVVDDSQLPKDRFSAERLKGVDSTLKIQPAKLEDSAVYLCASGVVLHTDTQYFGPGTRLTVL.